These 18 T cell receptor beta chains share one sample of origin, sequenced in a study of regulatory T cells in long-lasting Graves disease. Construction of TCR beta libraries relied on iRepertoire HTBI primers and on Arm-PCR targeting CDR3 regions. TCRdb processed the multiplex PCR reads anew with MiXCR; each CDR3 protein has one entry. The table records hundreds of thousands of distinct CDR3 sequences, more than 15% of them present only once. Documented time point: newly diagnosed GD, antithyroid drugs for less than 3 months. Generation of the TCR library employed RNA extracted from PBMCs. The same data also went into a second study, on T cells in Graves' hyperthyroidism and ophthalmopathy.

Sequencing was performed on peripheral blood mononuclear cells (PBMCs), taken at new diagnosis, from a patient treated with antithyroid drugs. These receptors all come from a woman aged 35 to 59 with Graves disease.

This clonotype has at least ten counts. The J gene is TRBJ1-1, the V gene TRBV18; D remains ambiguous. Trimming left V 3 bases short and J 1 base short, with 12 bases between. Germline V gives CDR1 KGHSH, CDR2 LQKENI. This CDR3 region has 15 residues. The CDR3 bases are TGTGCCAGCTCACCTTCAACACAGTCGAACACTGAAGCTTTCTTT. Amino acid sequence: CASSPSTQSNTEAFF.

The sample holds many counts of this clonotype. This sequence joins TRBV5-1 and TRBJ1-4; 7 bases are shared with TRBD1. J was trimmed by 8 bases and V by 5 bases; bases with no gene match: 6. The CDR3 runs to 13 residues. CDR1 SGHRS and CDR2 YFSETQ come from the germline V gene. CDR3 in DNA: TGCGCCAGCAGAACCGGGACAGACGAAAAACTGTTTTTT. Translation: CASRTGTDEKLFF.

Many counts were recorded for this clonotype. The V and J genes are TRBV12-3 or TRBV12-4 and TRBJ1-2, with 8 bases matching TRBD1. The CDR3 is made up of 14 amino acids. The V segment lost 6 bases and the J segment 4 bases; nucleotides outside the gene matches: 7. The CDR3: CASRRTGTIYGYTF. In DNA form, the CDR3 reads TGTGCCAGCAGGAGGACAGGGACTATCTATGGCTACACCTTC.

This clonotype came up a few times. The V call is TRBV20-1, the J call TRBJ1-2, with a tentative D call TRBD1 (5 bases). In germline, CDR1 is DFQATT, CDR2 SNEGSKA (reference sequence). Trimming removed 6 bases from V and 7 bases from J, with 24 bases in between. This CDR3 has 15 amino acids. CDR3 in DNA: TGCAGTGCCCAGACCTCAGGACGGGGGAGGTTTGGCTACACCTTC. It encodes CSAQTSGRGRFGYTF.

This clonotype was observed at least ten times. The rearrangement links TRBV7-8 to TRBJ2-7; 7 nucleotides align to TRBD1. This CDR3 has 16 residues. CDR1 and CDR2 (germline): SGHVS, FQNEAQ. With 0 bases clipped from V and 0 bases from J, the junction kept 5 bases outside the gene matches. CDR3 in amino acids: CASSLAGTDLSYEQYF. DNA for the CDR3: TGTGCCAGCAGCTTAGCGGGGACAGACCTCTCCTACGAGCAGTACTTC.

In this sample, this clonotype turned up many times. The V and J genes are TRBV19 and TRBJ1-3, with 7 bases lining up with TRBD1. This CDR3 is built from 15 residues. After removal of 9 bases from V and 0 bases from J, the junction contained 8 bases not matched to a gene. Germline V gives CDR1 LNHDA, CDR2 SQIVND (reference sequence). CDR3 region: CASSSTGSSGNTIYF. The CDR3 region has the DNA TGTGCCAGCAGCTCGACAGGGAGCTCTGGAAACACCATATATTTT. The full variable domain, rest sourced from reference TRBV19 and TRBJ1-3, is DGGITQSPKYLFRKEGQNVTLSCEQNLNHDAMYWYRQDPGQGLRLIYYSQIVNDFQKGDIAEGYSVSREKKESFPLTVTSAQKNPTAFYLCASSSTGSSGNTIYFGEGSWLTVV.

This clonotype appeared a few times. The chain couples TRBV7-6 to TRBJ2-1; D ambiguous. The CDR3 has 14 residues. Between the trimmed V and J ends, which lost 5 bases and 3 bases, there was a span of 11 bases. The V gene's germline CDR1 is SGHVS and CDR2 FNYEAQ. DNA for the CDR3: TGTGCCAGCAGCCCCTCCCGAGGCTACAATGAGCAGTTCTTC. Translation: CASSPSRGYNEQFF. The complete variable domain, with remaining parts taken from reference TRBV7-6 and TRBJ2-1, reads GAGVSQSPRYKVTKRGQDVALRCDPISGHVSLYWYRQALGQGPEFLTYFNYEAQQDKSGLPNDRFSAERPEGSISTLTIQRTEQRDSAMYRCASSPSRGYNEQFFGPGTRLTVL.

This clonotype was counted only a few times. The V gene is TRBV5-1, the J gene TRBJ1-3; D not certain. CDR1 and CDR2 (germline): SGHRS, YFSETQ. V gave up 4 bases and J gave up 0 bases, with 14 bases separating them. This CDR3 spans 16 amino acids. This CDR3 reads CASSASPSSSGNTIYF. The CDR3 bases are TGCGCCAGCAGCGCCTCCCCCTCCAGCTCTGGAAACACCATATATTTT.

This clonotype was counted at least ten times. The chain employs TRBV12-3 or TRBV12-4 and TRBJ2-5; tentative D call: TRBD1 (6 bases). V lost 0 bases and J 2 bases, leaving 10 bases between the germline ends. The CDR3 length is 15 residues. In nucleotides, the CDR3 is TGTGCCAGCAGTTTAGCACGAACAGGGCAAGAGACCCAGTACTTC. This codes for CASSLARTGQETQYF.

This clonotype was detected a few times. The V gene is TRBV20-1, the J gene TRBJ2-5; 9 bases match TRBD2. Germline V lookup: CDR1 DFQATT, CDR2 SNEGSKA (reference sequence). The ends lost 5 bases at V and 4 bases at J; junction bases unmatched: 5. This CDR3 is 13 amino acids long. CDR3 nucleotide sequence: TGCAGTGCTCAGCGGGGGGTTGGAGAGACCCAGTACTTC. Encoded protein: CSAQRGVGETQYF.

This clonotype was seen repeatedly, ten times or more. The J gene is TRBJ2-1, the V gene TRBV20-1, with D tentatively TRBD2 (6 bases). This CDR3 spans 16 amino acids. Trimming took off 0 bases at V and 8 bases at J, with 20 bases between the two ends. Germline loops: CDR1 DFQATT, CDR2 SNEGSKA (reference sequence). CDR3 in DNA: TGCAGTGCTAGAGATCCCGGGGGTGGGACGGGGGATGAGCAGTTCTTC. It encodes CSARDPGGGTGDEQFF.

This clonotype was observed at least ten times. The chain is built from TRBV2 and TRBJ1-4; a possible D gene is TRBD1 (6 bases). V was shortened by 6 bases and J by 8 bases, with 13 bases between the two germline ends. This CDR3 comprises 13 residues. Germline lookup yields CDR1 SNHLY and CDR2 FYNNEI. The CDR3 region is CASSPDRGEKLFF. The DNA for the CDR3 is TGTGCCAGCAGCCCGGACAGAGGGGAAAAACTGTTTTTT.

The rearrangement joins TRBV29-1 to TRBJ2-3; 9 nucleotides line up with TRBD1. From germline, CDR1 is SQVTM and CDR2 ANQGSEA. The CDR3 runs to 12 residues. V was clipped by 7 bases and J by 3 bases; unmatched bases: 2. CDR3 amino acids: CSGGTGTDTQYF. The CDR3 DNA reads as TGCAGCGGTGGGACAGGGACAGATACGCAGTATTTT.

This clonotype came up many times. V is TRBV3-1 and J is TRBJ1-5; D is possibly TRBD1 (5 bases). CDR1 LGHDT and CDR2 YNNKEL come from the germline V gene (reference sequence). This CDR3 is 15 amino acids long. V gave up 5 bases and J gave up 3 bases, with 14 bases separating them. The CDR3 here is CASSYGTGNNQPQHF. The CDR3 nucleotides read TGTGCCAGCAGCTACGGGACGGGTAACAATCAGCCCCAGCATTTT.

The chain recombines TRBV6-2 or TRBV6-3 with TRBJ2-3, with TRBD2 matching 12 bases. The CDR3 totals 17 residues. The V gene's germline CDR1 is MNHEY and CDR2 SVGEGT. V gave up 6 bases and J gave up 4 bases; unmatched junction bases: 11. CDR3 amino acids: CASSQGLAGGQPDTQYF. DNA of the CDR3: TGTGCCAGCAGCCAGGGGCTAGCGGGGGGGCAGCCAGATACGCAGTATTTT.

The V call is TRBV12-3 or TRBV12-4, the J call TRBJ1-6; D not certain. This CDR3 spans 14 amino acids. V was cut by 6 bases and J by 5 bases, with 11 bases left in between. Written as DNA, the CDR3 is TGTGCCAGCAGATTAAGACGGGATAATTCACCCCTCCACTTT. Protein product: CASRLRRDNSPLHF.

This clonotype was seen ten or more times. This chain joins TRBV5-4 and TRBJ1-4, with a possible D match to TRBD1 (5 bases). Per the germline V gene, CDR1 is SGHNT and CDR2 is YYREEE (reference sequence). Trimming took off 4 bases at V and 8 bases at J, with 12 bases between the two ends. The CDR3 is 13 residues long. CDR3 in DNA: TGTGCCAGCAGCGTGGGGGTTTGGGAAAAACTGTTTTTT. This translates into CASSVGVWEKLFF.

This clonotype was recorded many times. The rearrangement uses TRBV3-1 and TRBJ2-5, with a possible D match to TRBD1 (5 bases). V was clipped by 3 bases and J by 7 bases, with 12 bases between them. CDR3 size: 13 residues. The V gene's germline CDR1 is LGHDT and CDR2 YNNKEL (reference sequence). The CDR3 protein is CASSQTRQGTQYF. The CDR3 DNA reads as TGTGCCAGCAGCCAGACTCGCCAGGGGACCCAGTACTTC.